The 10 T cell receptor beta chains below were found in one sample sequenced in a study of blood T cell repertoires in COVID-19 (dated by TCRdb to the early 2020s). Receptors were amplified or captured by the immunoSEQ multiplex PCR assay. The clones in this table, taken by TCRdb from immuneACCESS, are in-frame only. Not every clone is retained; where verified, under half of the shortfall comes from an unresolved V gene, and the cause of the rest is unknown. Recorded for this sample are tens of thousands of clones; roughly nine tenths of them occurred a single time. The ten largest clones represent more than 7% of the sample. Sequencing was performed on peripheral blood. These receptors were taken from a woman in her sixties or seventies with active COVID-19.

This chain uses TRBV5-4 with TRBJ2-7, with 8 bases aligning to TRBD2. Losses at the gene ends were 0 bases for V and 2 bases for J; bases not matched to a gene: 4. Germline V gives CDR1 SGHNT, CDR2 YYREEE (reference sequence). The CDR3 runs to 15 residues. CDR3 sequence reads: CASSLGLAGPYEQYF. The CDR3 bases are TGTGCCAGCAGCTTGGGGCTAGCGGGCCCCTACGAGCAGTACTTC.

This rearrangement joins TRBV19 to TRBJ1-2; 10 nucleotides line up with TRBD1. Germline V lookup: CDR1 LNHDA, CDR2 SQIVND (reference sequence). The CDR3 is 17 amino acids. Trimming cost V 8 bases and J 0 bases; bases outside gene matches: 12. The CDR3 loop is CASAWDRGPLTNYGYTF. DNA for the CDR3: TGTGCCAGTGCTTGGGACAGGGGTCCCTTGACTAACTATGGCTACACCTTC.

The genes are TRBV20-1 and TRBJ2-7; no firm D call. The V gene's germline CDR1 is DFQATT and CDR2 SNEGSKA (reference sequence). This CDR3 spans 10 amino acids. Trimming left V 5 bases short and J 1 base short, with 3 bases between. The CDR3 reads CSAQSYEQYF. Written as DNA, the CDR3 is TGCAGTGCTCAATCCTACGAGCAGTACTTC.

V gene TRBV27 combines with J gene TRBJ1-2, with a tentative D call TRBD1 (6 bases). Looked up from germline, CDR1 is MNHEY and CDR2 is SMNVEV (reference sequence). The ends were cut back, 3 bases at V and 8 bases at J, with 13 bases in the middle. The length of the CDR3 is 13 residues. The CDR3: CASSFIGGRGYTF. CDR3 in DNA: TGTGCCAGCAGTTTTATAGGGGGTAGGGGCTACACCTTC.

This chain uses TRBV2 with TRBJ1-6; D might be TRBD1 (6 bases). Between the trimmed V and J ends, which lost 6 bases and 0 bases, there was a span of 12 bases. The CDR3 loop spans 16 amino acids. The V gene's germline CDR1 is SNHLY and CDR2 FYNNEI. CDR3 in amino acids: CASSPTGSSYNSPLHF. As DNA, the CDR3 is TGTGCCAGCAGCCCTACAGGGAGCTCCTATAATTCACCCCTCCACTTT.

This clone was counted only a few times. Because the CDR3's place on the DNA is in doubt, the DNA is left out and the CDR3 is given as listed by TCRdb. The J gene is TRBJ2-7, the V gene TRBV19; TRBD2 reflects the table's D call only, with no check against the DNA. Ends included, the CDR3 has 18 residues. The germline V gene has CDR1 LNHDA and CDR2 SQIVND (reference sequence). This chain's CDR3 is CASSIDPFGAGSSYEQYF.

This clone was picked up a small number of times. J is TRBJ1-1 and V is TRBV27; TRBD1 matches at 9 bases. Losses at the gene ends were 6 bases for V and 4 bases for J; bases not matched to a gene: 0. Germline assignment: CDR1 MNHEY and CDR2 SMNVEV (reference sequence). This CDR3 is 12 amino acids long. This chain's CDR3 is CASRTGGTEAFF. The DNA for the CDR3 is TGTGCCAGCAGGACAGGGGGCACTGAAGCTTTCTTT.

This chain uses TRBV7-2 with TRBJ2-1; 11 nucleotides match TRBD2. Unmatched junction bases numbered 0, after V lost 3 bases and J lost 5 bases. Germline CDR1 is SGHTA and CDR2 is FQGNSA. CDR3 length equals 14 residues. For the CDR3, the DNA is TGTGCCAGCAGCTTGACTAGCGGGGACAATGAGCAGTTCTTC. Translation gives CASSLTSGDNEQFF.

This CDR3 is CASSLVGGTTYEQYF. In DNA, the CDR3 is TGCGCCAGCAGCTTGGTAGGGGGCACTACCTACGAGCAGTACTTC. The chain links TRBV5-1 to TRBJ2-7; 7 nucleotides line up with TRBD1. The CDR3 runs to 15 residues. J was trimmed by 2 bases and V by 0 bases; bases with no gene match: 5. The germline CDR1 and CDR2 sequences are SGHRS and YFSETQ. The variable domain in full, with the rest retrieved from reference TRBV5-1 and TRBJ2-7, is KAGVTQTPRYLIKTRGQQVTLSCSPISGHRSVSWYQQTPGQGLQFLFEYFSETQRNKGNFPGRFSGRQFSNSRSEMNVSTLELGDSALYLCASSLVGGTTYEQYFGPGTRLTVT.

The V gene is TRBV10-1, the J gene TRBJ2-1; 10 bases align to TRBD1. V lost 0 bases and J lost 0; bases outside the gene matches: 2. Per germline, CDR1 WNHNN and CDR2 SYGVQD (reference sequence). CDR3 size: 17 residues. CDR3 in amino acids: CASSESGQGNSYNEQFF. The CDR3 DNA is TGCGCCAGCAGTGAGTCGGGACAGGGGAACTCCTACAATGAGCAGTTCTTC.